This entry lists 23 T cell receptor beta chains sequenced from one sample in a study of breast tumors, draining lymph nodes, adjacent tissues. The lymph nodes were axillary draining lymph nodes from breast cancer patients. TCRdb reprocessed the multiplex PCR reads with MiXCR, giving one entry per CDR3 protein. The repertoire has around 140,000 distinct CDR3 sequences, 20% to 25% of them found once; the top ten carry roughly 2.6%. Sequences were obtained from axillary lymph node tissue. The receptor set was obtained from a female donor with breast cancer. Some clones in this sample may be carry-over from other donors' samples.

This clonotype was seen at least ten times. V is TRBV2 and J is TRBJ2-7; TRBD2 matches at 10 bases. V shed 4 bases and J 3 bases; nucleotides not matched to a gene: 9. There are 16 residues in the CDR3. The germline V gene encodes CDR1 SNHLY and CDR2 FYNNEI. CDR3 coding DNA: TGTGCCAGCAGTGGCATGTTGGCTAGCGGGAGCTACGAGCAGTACTTC. Residues: CASSGMLASGSYEQYF.

The sample holds many counts of this clonotype. The CDR3 nucleotides read TGCGCCAGCAGCTTGTTTCGCAGCAGCTCCTACGAGCAGTACTTC. This codes for CASSLFRSSSYEQYF. The chain is built from TRBV5-1 and TRBJ2-7; D not certain. The CDR3 has 15 residues. V gave up 1 base and J gave up 0 bases, with 11 bases separating them. From germline, CDR1 is SGHRS and CDR2 YFSETQ.

The sample holds a few counts of this clonotype. The rearrangement uses TRBV19 and TRBJ2-5, with 8 nucleotides matching TRBD2. Germline lookup yields CDR1 LNHDA and CDR2 SQIVND (reference sequence). The CDR3 consists of 14 residues. Germline trimming cut 5 bases from V and 4 bases from J; bases unmatched to any gene: 6. CDR3: CASSLAGGSETQYF. The CDR3 coding sequence is TGTGCCAGTAGTCTCGCGGGGGGCTCAGAGACCCAGTACTTC.

This clonotype was picked up many times. V gene TRBV5-6 combines with J gene TRBJ2-1; 8 bases agree with TRBD2. Germline assignment: CDR1 SGHDT and CDR2 YYEEEE. The CDR3 is 15 residues long. J lost 9 bases, V lost 0 bases, and 8 bases had no gene match. CDR3 coding DNA: TGTGCCAGCAGCTTGGGTCGGGAGGGCCGGGGTGAGCAGTTCTTC. This gives the protein CASSLGREGRGEQFF. The complete variable domain, with remaining parts taken from reference TRBV5-6 and TRBJ2-1, reads DAGVTQSPTHLIKTRGQQVTLRCSPKSGHDTVSWYQQALGQGPQFIFQYYEEEERQRGNFPDRFSGHQFPNYSSELNVNALLLGDSALYLCASSLGREGRGEQFFGPGTRLTVL.

This clonotype was seen ten or more times. This rearrangement joins TRBV20-1 to TRBJ2-3, with 9 bases matching TRBD2. V lost 6 bases, J lost 2 bases, and 9 bases stayed unmatched. The CDR3 covers 15 residues. CDR1 is DFQATT and CDR2 is SNEGSKA in the germline V gene (reference sequence). Here the CDR3 reads CSAKLTSGNTDTQYF. The CDR3 bases are TGCAGTGCCAAACTGACTAGCGGAAACACAGATACGCAGTATTTT.

Turning to this clonotype: This clone may be a read error of a much larger clone one base away. The genes are TRBV27 and TRBJ2-1; no reliable D call. Germline CDR1 is MNHEY and CDR2 is SMNVEV (reference sequence). CDR3 size: 12 residues. CDR3 amino acids: CATAGLDNEQLF. Here the CDR3 DNA reads TGTGCCACGGCAGGCTTAGACAATGAGCAGCTCTTC.

About this clonotype itself: A much larger clone lies one base from this, so it may be a read error. The missing conserved phenylalanine or tryptophan at the end of this CDR3 makes a read error likely. The chain has TRBV20-1 and TRBJ2-1, with D perhaps matching TRBD2 (5 bases). The CDR3 has 15 amino acids. Trimming left V 3 bases short and J 1 base short, with 13 bases between. Germline CDR1 reads DFQATT; CDR2 reads SNEGSKA (reference sequence). As DNA, the CDR3 is TGCAGTGCTAGCGTTAGCCGGGGATCCTACAATGAGCAGTTCCTC. It yields the protein CSASVSRGSYNEQFL.

This clonotype was counted at least ten times. This chain joins TRBV7-2 and TRBJ2-7; D remains unclear. V was clipped by 1 base and J by 1 base, with 8 bases between them. From germline, CDR1 is SGHTA and CDR2 FQGNSA. The CDR3 length is 14 residues. The DNA of the CDR3 is TGTGCCAGCAGCTTAGGTCCGGTTTCCTACGAGCAGTACTTC. Protein: CASSLGPVSYEQYF.

Many counts were recorded for this clonotype. The gene calls are TRBV15 and TRBJ2-3; D call uncertain. Trimming shortened V by 3 bases and J by 0 bases, and 7 bases separated the two germline ends. The germline gives CDR1 LNHNV, CDR2 YYDKDF (reference sequence). The CDR3 consists of 14 residues. The CDR3 region has the DNA TGTGCCACCAGCAGGGGGTTGAGCACAGATACGCAGTATTTT. It yields the protein CATSRGLSTDTQYF. The entire variable domain, with the rest obtained from reference TRBV15 and TRBJ2-3, is as follows: DAMVIQNPRYQVTQFGKPVTLSCSQTLNHNVMYWYQQKSSQAPKLLFHYYDKDFNNEADTPDNFQSRRPNTSFCFLDIRSPGLGDTAMYLCATSRGLSTDTQYFGPGTRLTVL.

This clonotype was detected many times. The chain combines TRBV12-3 or TRBV12-4 with TRBJ2-2; tentatively, D is TRBD1 (6 bases). Trimming took off 5 bases at V and 1 base at J, with 14 bases between the two ends. The CDR3 loop spans 16 amino acids. CDR3 DNA: TGTGCCAGCAGTCGGACGACAGGACTGAACACCGGGGAGCTGTTTTTT. This sequence encodes CASSRTTGLNTGELFF.

The sample holds many counts of this clonotype. This chain connects TRBV5-1 to TRBJ2-1; D is possibly TRBD2 (6 bases). CDR1 is SGHRS, CDR2 YFSETQ, per germline. The CDR3 length is 15 residues. Deletions cut 2 bases from V and 8 bases from J, with 17 bases between. Here the CDR3 reads CASSFTGVPIDEQFF. CDR3 in DNA: TGCGCCAGCAGCTTCACGGGAGTCCCAATAGATGAGCAGTTCTTC.

This clonotype was detected ten times or more. The CDR3 coding sequence is TGTGCCAGCAGACTCTTACTAGGTACTAGCTCCTACAATGAGCAGTTCTTC. Protein: CASRLLLGTSSYNEQFF. This chain connects TRBV6-6 to TRBJ2-1; perhaps TRBD2 as D (5 bases). CDR1 is MNHNY, CDR2 SVGAGI, per germline (reference sequence). With 6 bases removed from V and 0 bases from J, the gap between germline ends came to 18 bases. This CDR3 has 17 amino acids.

In its sample, this clonotype was seen many times. In DNA, the CDR3 is TGCAGTGCATACCACCGGGACCGTCTAGCGGGAGGTCCTAGGCGCTCCTACAATGAGCAGTTCTTC. Its translation: CSAYHRDRLAGGPRRSYNEQFF. The chain couples TRBV20-1 to TRBJ2-1; the match to TRBD2 covers 11 bases. Germline V CDR1 and CDR2: DFQATT, SNEGSKA (reference sequence). V dropped 6 bases and J dropped 0; count of bases not matched to a gene: 25. The CDR3 is made up of 22 amino acids.

This clonotype was counted ten times or more. The J gene is TRBJ2-3, the V gene TRBV4-2; 12 nucleotides agree with TRBD2. CDR3 length: 17 amino acids. Trimming took 1 base from V and 5 from J; bases not matched to a gene: 7. Germline V gene sequence: CDR1 LGHNA, CDR2 YNFKEQ. The CDR3 region is CASSQGTSGNLGDTQYF. The CDR3 region has the DNA TGTGCCAGCAGCCAAGGGACTAGCGGGAATTTGGGAGATACGCAGTATTTT.

The CDR3, as DNA: TGTGCCAGCAGCCCATCCCCGGGGGGGGGACAGGGGGCACAAGAGACCCAGTACTTC. Translation: CASSPSPGGGQGAQETQYF. The gene calls are TRBV7-3 and TRBJ2-5; 12 bases agree with TRBD1. J lost 2 bases, V lost 5 bases, and 15 bases had no gene match. Looked up from germline, CDR1 is SGHTA and CDR2 is FQGTGA. The CDR3 extends over 19 amino acids.

The sample holds many counts of this clonotype. The chain employs TRBV20-1 and TRBJ1-2, with D possibly matching TRBD1 (5 bases). The CDR3 consists of 10 residues. The V and J ends lost 3 bases and 10 bases respectively, with 9 bases between them. The germline V gene encodes CDR1 DFQATT and CDR2 SNEGSKA (reference sequence). The CDR3: CSARPDIYTF. The CDR3 coding sequence is TGCAGTGCTAGGCCGGACATCTACACCTTC.

To note about this clonotype: A much larger clone lies a single base off, so this may be a read error. This CDR3 is missing its conserved last phenylalanine or tryptophan, likely due to a read error. The chain is built from TRBV9 and TRBJ2-2; weak D call: TRBD2 (6 bases). Germline V gene lookup returns CDR1 SGDLS and CDR2 YYNGEE. This CDR3 is built from 17 residues. The V end lost 4 bases, the J end lost 5 bases, and 21 bases lay between the germline ends. The CDR3 nucleotides are TGTGCCAGCAGCATGAGACTAGTCGGGAGTGGAACCGGGGAGCTGTTTTCT. Encoded protein: CASSMRLVGSGTGELFS.

This clonotype was picked up many times. The chain links TRBV10-1 to TRBJ2-1; 10 bases fit TRBD2. Unmatched junction bases numbered 7, after V lost 4 bases and J lost 7 bases. CDR1 WNHNN and CDR2 SYGVQD come from the germline V gene (reference sequence). The CDR3 consists of 15 residues. The CDR3 sequence is CASSGTSGARNEQFF. Here the CDR3 DNA reads TGCGCCAGCAGTGGTACTAGCGGGGCTAGAAATGAGCAGTTCTTC.

The chain is built from TRBV11-2 and TRBJ2-7; 9 nucleotides agree with TRBD1. With 6 bases clipped from V and 5 bases from J, the junction kept 8 bases outside the gene matches. The CDR3 runs to 14 residues. Germline V CDR1 and CDR2: SGHAT, FQNNGV. The CDR3 DNA is TGTGCCAGCAGTTCCCGGGACAGGGCTAACGAGCAGTACTTC. Protein product: CASSSRDRANEQYF.

The V and J genes are TRBV20-1 and TRBJ1-1; 8 bases map to TRBD1. CDR3 size: 13 residues. Per the germline V gene, CDR1 is DFQATT and CDR2 is SNEGSKA (reference sequence). The junction had 4 bases not matched to a gene; V was cut back by 3 bases and J by 4 bases. The CDR3 spells CSARVTGGTEAFF. The CDR3 DNA follows: TGCAGTGCTAGGGTCACAGGGGGCACTGAAGCTTTCTTT.

Worth noting for this clonotype: A much larger clone is a single base away; this may be a read error. The rearrangement uses TRBV10-1 and TRBJ2-3; 7 nucleotides match TRBD1. Gene TRBJ1-5 matches the end of the DNA better, so the J call may be wrong. Germline loops: CDR1 WNHNN, CDR2 SYGVQD (reference sequence). The CDR3 totals 14 residues. CDR3 residues: CASSRDSRTDTQHF. The CDR3 nucleotides are TGCGCCAGCAGCCGGGACAGCCGCACAGATACGCAGCATTTT.

There are many counts of this clonotype. CDR3 bases: TGTGCCAGTACCGCAACAGGGGCCGCATCTAGCCAGTCTGGAAACACCATATATTTT. It encodes CASTATGAASSQSGNTIYF. This rearrangement joins TRBV19 to TRBJ1-3, with 7 bases fitting TRBD1. Germline V gene sequence: CDR1 LNHDA, CDR2 SQIVND (reference sequence). After removal of 7 bases from V and 1 base from J, the junction contained 19 bases not matched to a gene. This CDR3 is built from 19 residues.

V is TRBV20-1 and J is TRBJ2-5; TRBD2 matches at 9 bases. Trimming took 4 bases from V and 2 from J; bases not matched to a gene: 5. Germline assignment: CDR1 DFQATT and CDR2 SNEGSKA (reference sequence). The CDR3 is 14 amino acids. This CDR3 reads CSATGTSPQETQYF. CDR3 DNA: TGCAGTGCTACCGGGACTAGCCCTCAAGAGACCCAGTACTTC.